This TCR beta chain was documented in a study of CD8+ T cells in alopecia areata (dated by TCRdb to the late 2010s). About the investigation overall: Treated patients were enrolled in an open-label pilot trial of oral tofacitinib at 5 to 10 mg twice daily for moderate-to-severe alopecia areata. Tofacitinib was given for 6 to 18 months, followed by 6 months of follow-up off drug to assess delayed response and recurrence. For the treated patients, the SALT score, which quantifies what percentage of scalp surface area is affected, served as the measure of disease severity. The study used high-throughput TCRbeta sequencing to examine T cell clonal expansion in alopecia areata, in both the C3H/HeJ mouse model and human patients. In humans, TCRbeta sequencing was performed on scalp tissue and on sorted CD4+ and CD8+ peripheral blood T cells from healthy controls and from patients with patchy or totalis/universalis alopecia areata. Tofacitinib-treated patients had biopsies at baseline and at 4 and 24 weeks of treatment, with a later scalp biopsy in several patients. Scalp clonality was compared among normal scalp (n=4), patchy alopecia areata scalp (n=8), and alopecia totalis/universalis scalp (n=8). RNA was extracted with the PAXgene miRNA kit for fixed scalp, the miRNeasy kit for PBMCs, and the RNeasy kit for mouse skin. Amplification of TCRbeta CDR3 regions was done by immunoSEQ multiplex PCR using 35 Vbeta forward primers and 13 Jbeta reverse primers. Overall study results and their limits: TCR sequences shared between patients were less clear than in mice, possibly partly because of HLA diversity in the patient population. Because the treated cohort was small and included a single nonresponder, larger studies are needed to assess links between baseline CD8+ expansion and response. With tofacitinib, both scalp clonality and the number of expanded CD8+ clones among the top 100 scalp clones went down significantly. Lesional scalp, especially in alopecia totalis/universalis, showed higher clonality and more expanded CD8+ clones than normal scalp, suggesting antigenic drive. Many expanded lesional clones persisted in scalp and blood during tofacitinib treatment, which may partly explain relapse after stopping treatment. Unlike mouse skin, which is dominated by gammadelta T cells, normal human skin has resident alphabeta T cells that are also sequenced, and this complicates analysis of the scalp TCR repertoire.

This specimen's time point label, interpreted: roughly 24 weeks on oral tofacitinib. What this sample's treatment or condition label stands for: oral pan-JAK inhibitor, 5-10 mg twice daily. Lesional scalp punch biopsies and peripheral blood were collected from alopecia areata patients. PBMCs were separated by density centrifugation and stained for CD3, CD4 and CD8, after which CD4+ and CD8+ T cells were sorted on a FACSAria. The library came from the immunoSEQ multiplex PCR assay. For TCR sequencing, RNA was extracted from every sample and reverse transcribed into cDNA to serve as template. SuperScript III was used for first-strand cDNA synthesis, primed with a 2:1 mix of oligo-dT and random hexamers. A synthetic immune receptor repertoire was used to measure amplification bias, and any remaining bias was corrected computationally. Per the original workflow: Raw reads were preprocessed to remove errors, and CDR3 was defined by IMGT conventions from the conserved cysteine to phenylalanine. Clonality was computed by normalizing Shannon entropy by log2 of the number of productive unique TCRs and subtracting the result from 1. CD4 or CD8 identity of scalp clones was inferred by cross-referencing scalp TCRbeta sequences with sorted blood CD4 and CD8 repertoires. TCRdb provides this immuneACCESS table in a form limited to in-frame rearrangements. Some clones are lacking; in checked studies, under half of them reflect an unresolved V gene, and why the rest are absent is not known. From that table come the V and J calls and clone size; the DNA was used to work out D and trimming. The sample has some 88,000 clones on record, about 40% of them singletons. In total, the top ten clones hold roughly 18% of the sample.

The CDR3 measures 11 amino acids from cysteine to phenylalanine. Solely the CDR3 DNA is kept, with 33 bases framed from the first base. V lost 6 bases and J lost 4 bases; the stretch between them is 3 bases long. CDR1 and CDR2 are drawn from the germline V gene: MGHRA, YSYEKL. Turning to this clone: Its antigen target is currently unknown. A much larger clone lies a single base off, so this may be a read error. Within the sample, other DNA sequences also encode this same CDR3.

The sample was CD8+ T cells sorted from blood, taken at week 24, from a patient treated with tofacitinib. The chain was built from TRBV4-1 and TRBJ2-2, with the identity of the D gene unclear. The receptor was derived from a human donor with alopecia areata. Here the CDR3 is given as CASRGTGELFF. The sequenced DNA is TGCGCCAGCAGGGGCACCGGGGAGCTGTTTTTT.